A single sample gave rise to the 24 T cell receptor beta chains below, sequenced in a study of CD8 T cells in Susac syndrome. The RNA input was about 0.5 to 1 ug, and it was reverse transcribed with random hexamers. TCRdb re-derived calls from the immunoSEQ multiplex PCR reads in MiXCR, one entry per CDR3 protein. Among 130,000 or so distinct CDR3 sequences listed, approximately 95% were seen once. Sequencing was performed on CD4+ T cells from PBMCs. The receptors originated from a human donor with multiple sclerosis.

The chain has TRBV20-1 and TRBJ2-3, with unresolved D. From germline, CDR1 is DFQATT and CDR2 SNEGSKA (reference sequence). The CDR3 loop spans 14 amino acids. V was pared by 2 bases and J by 2 bases, with 11 bases between. In DNA form, the CDR3 reads TGCAGTGCTAGAACGGGCCAACCCACAGATACGCAGTATTTT. This translates into CSARTGQPTDTQYF.

The chain links TRBV30 to TRBJ1-1; maybe TRBD1 (5 bases). The CDR3 loop spans 14 amino acids. V was pared by 3 bases and J by 6 bases, with 17 bases between. Germline V CDR1 and CDR2: GTSNPN, SVGIG (reference sequence). CDR3 nucleotide sequence: TGTGCCTGGAGGTGGCGGTCCATGGGGGCTGAAGCTTTCTTT. It specifies CAWRWRSMGAEAFF. Complete variable domain (other parts from reference TRBV30 and TRBJ1-1): SQTIHQWPATLVQPVGSPLSLECTVEGTSNPNLYWYRQAAGRGLQLLFYSVGIGQISSEVPQNLSASRPQDRQFILSSKKLLLSDSGFYLCAWRWRSMGAEAFFGQGTRLTVV.

The V call is TRBV12-3 or TRBV12-4, the J call TRBJ2-7; D remains ambiguous. The ends were cut back, 6 bases at V and 2 bases at J, with 20 bases in the middle. The CDR3 totals 16 residues. In DNA, the CDR3 is TGTGCCAGCAGCCTTAGATGGATAGTAAGTCCCTACGAGCAGTACTTC. Translated: CASSLRWIVSPYEQYF.

The V call is TRBV28, the J call TRBJ2-1, with TRBD2 matching 7 bases. The junction had 16 bases not matched to a gene; V was cut back by 3 bases and J by 11 bases. The CDR3 sequence is 16 residues long. CDR1 is MDHEN, CDR2 SYDVKM, per germline. The CDR3 loop is CASSLIVSGTTIQQFF. The CDR3 region has the DNA TGTGCCAGCAGTTTGATCGTAAGCGGGACTACAATTCAGCAGTTCTTC.

The genes are TRBV12-3 or TRBV12-4 and TRBJ2-2; 10 bases fit TRBD1. CDR3 length: 14 residues. Losses at the gene ends were 7 bases for V and 7 bases for J; bases not matched to a gene: 6. CDR3 in DNA: TGTGCCAGCACTCGGGACAGGGGTGGCGGGGAGCTGTTTTTT. This sequence encodes CASTRDRGGGELFF.

The chain carries TRBV3-1 and TRBJ2-7; the D is unclear. Trimming removed 4 bases at V and 9 bases at J, with 13 bases between. Germline-derived CDR1 and CDR2 are LGHDT and YNNKEL (reference sequence). This CDR3 spans 12 amino acids. CDR3 bases: TGTGCCAGCAGCCTCTCAGACACGGGGCAGTACTTC. Translated: CASSLSDTGQYF.

The gene calls are TRBV27 and TRBJ2-1; 9 nucleotides match TRBD2. There are 15 residues in the CDR3. Germline assignment: CDR1 MNHEY and CDR2 SMNVEV (reference sequence). J gave up 2 bases and V 8 bases, and 7 bases lay outside the gene matches. Here the CDR3 DNA reads TGTGCCAGCGCGACTTCTAGCGGGACCTACAATGAGCAGTTCTTC. Its protein product is CASATSSGTYNEQFF.

This rearrangement joins TRBV28 to TRBJ1-1; D is unclear. Germline values: CDR1 MDHEN, CDR2 SYDVKM. The V end lost 4 bases, the J end lost 4 bases, and 4 bases lay between the germline ends. This CDR3 region has 11 residues. CDR3 loop: CASSSSTEAFF. The CDR3 nucleotides are TGTGCCAGCAGTTCCTCCACTGAAGCTTTCTTT.

The rearrangement joins TRBV20-1 to TRBJ2-3; 9 bases map to TRBD2. The CDR3 runs 16 residues. The J segment lost 6 bases and the V segment lost 3 bases, leaving 13 bases of the junction unmatched. Germline lookup yields CDR1 DFQATT and CDR2 SNEGSKA (reference sequence). CDR3: CSARRIPGLAGDTQYF. The CDR3 DNA reads TGCAGTGCTAGGAGGATACCGGGACTAGCAGGCGATACGCAGTATTTT.

The chain uses TRBV29-1 and TRBJ2-2, with 7 bases that match TRBD2. Germline V gives CDR1 SQVTM, CDR2 ANQGSEA. The CDR3 is 13 residues long. With 5 bases clipped from V and 6 bases from J, the junction kept 6 bases outside the gene matches. As DNA, the CDR3 is TGCAGCGTTCGGGAGGCGGCCGCCGGGGAGCTGTTTTTT. This encodes CSVREAAAGELFF.

The chain employs TRBV12-3 or TRBV12-4 and TRBJ2-5; possible D gene TRBD1, 6 bases. V lost 6 bases, J lost 1 base, and 12 bases lay in between. The CDR3 is 14 residues long. CDR3 nucleotide sequence: TGTGCCAGCAGAAAGGGGACACCCCAAGAGACCCAGTACTTC. It translates to CASRKGTPQETQYF.

This clonotype was seen only once. The chain combines TRBV2 with TRBJ2-1, with D unclear. This CDR3 has 11 residues. V was pared by 3 bases and J by 10 bases, with 7 bases between. Germline V gene sequence: CDR1 SNHLY, CDR2 FYNNEI. The CDR3 nucleotides are TGTGCCAGCAGTGACGCGGCAGAGCAGTTCTTC. This codes for CASSDAAEQFF.

The chain is built from TRBV20-1 and TRBJ2-1; the D is unclear. The germline gives CDR1 DFQATT, CDR2 SNEGSKA (reference sequence). The CDR3 runs to 12 residues. The CDR3 DNA follows: TGCACCAATTCCGGGCCTCGGAATGAGCAGTTCTTC. It is translated as CTNSGPRNEQFF.

This clonotype showed up just once. The chain links TRBV29-1 to TRBJ1-1; TRBD1 is a possible D gene (5 bases). Trimming pared 3 bases from V and 1 base from J, leaving 6 bases between. Germline-derived CDR1 and CDR2 are SQVTM and ANQGSEA. The CDR3 runs 12 residues. The CDR3 spells CSVDGGNTEAFF. For the CDR3, the DNA is TGCAGCGTTGACGGGGGGAACACTGAAGCTTTCTTT.

This chain joins TRBV7-2 and TRBJ2-5; no clear D gene. Trimming took 5 bases from V and 6 from J, leaving 16 bases between them. In germline, CDR1 is SGHTA, CDR2 FQGNSA. CDR3 size: 14 residues. The CDR3 coding sequence is TGTGCCAGCAGCCCCCCTAGTGGGGTGAAGACCCAGTACTTC. Protein: CASSPPSGVKTQYF.

This sequence joins TRBV30 and TRBJ2-5; 7 nucleotides match TRBD2. The trim removed 2 bases at V and 5 bases at J, leaving 2 bases unmatched. Germline V gene lookup returns CDR1 GTSNPN and CDR2 SVGIG (reference sequence). This CDR3 is built from 12 residues. The CDR3 region is CAWSWGGETQYF. The CDR3 region has the DNA TGTGCCTGGAGTTGGGGGGGGGAGACCCAGTACTTC. The full variable domain, completed using reference TRBV30 and TRBJ2-5, is SQTIHQWPATLVQPVGSPLSLECTVEGTSNPNLYWYRQAAGRGLQLLFYSVGIGQISSEVPQNLSASRPQDRQFILSSKKLLLSDSGFYLCAWSWGGETQYFGPGTRLLVL.

The rearrangement uses TRBV29-1 and TRBJ2-1; D call uncertain. CDR3 length equals 14 residues. The germline V gene has CDR1 SQVTM and CDR2 ANQGSEA. Trimming stripped 6 bases from V and 5 bases from J, with 17 bases between. In DNA, the CDR3 is TGCAGCGTAGCCGGGTTAAAGGGCAACAATGAGCAGTTCTTC. It translates to CSVAGLKGNNEQFF.

This sequence joins TRBV19 and TRBJ1-4, with D uncertain. CDR1 LNHDA and CDR2 SQIVND come from the germline V gene (reference sequence). V dropped 6 bases and J dropped 5 bases, with 10 bases sitting between them. The CDR3 sequence is 13 residues long. CDR3 protein: CASSRTANEKLFF. The CDR3 coding sequence is TGTGCCAGTAGCCGGACGGCGAATGAAAAACTGTTTTTT.

The chain carries TRBV18 and TRBJ1-5, with no clear D. The CDR3 runs to 15 residues. The germline CDR1 and CDR2 sequences are KGHSH and LQKENI. The V and J ends lost 5 bases and 0 bases respectively, with 11 bases between them. For the CDR3, the DNA is TGTGCCAGCTCAACCGGGATTCTTAGCAATCAGCCCCAGCATTTT. Translation: CASSTGILSNQPQHF.

The chain combines TRBV7-2 with TRBJ2-7, with D tentatively TRBD1 or TRBD2 (5 bases each). V was cut by 5 bases and J by 2 bases, with 10 bases left in between. The germline gives CDR1 SGHTA, CDR2 FQGNSA. The CDR3 has 13 amino acids. The CDR3 region has the DNA TGTGCCAGCAGCCCTAGGGGACCCTACGAGCAGTACTTC. The encoded protein is CASSPRGPYEQYF.

This chain connects TRBV9 to TRBJ2-2; D gene unclear. V lost 0 bases and J 1 base, leaving 7 bases between the germline ends. The CDR3 covers 15 residues. Germline V gene lookup returns CDR1 SGDLS and CDR2 YYNGEE. CDR3 nucleotide sequence: TGTGCCAGCAGCGTAGCTAGAGGGAACACCGGGGAGCTGTTTTTT. Its translation: CASSVARGNTGELFF.

V is TRBV6-6 and J is TRBJ1-5; D is perhaps TRBD1 (5 bases). CDR1 MNHNY and CDR2 SVGAGI come from the germline V gene (reference sequence). Trimming took 7 bases from V and 5 from J, leaving 15 bases between them. This CDR3 has 14 residues. CDR3 bases: TGTGCCAGCACAAGTCCAGGGTATTATCAGCCCCAGCATTTT. Translating it yields CASTSPGYYQPQHF.

This chain links TRBV4-3 with TRBJ2-7, with D perhaps being TRBD1 or TRBD2 (5 bases each). Germline V lookup: CDR1 LGHNA, CDR2 YSLEER. The germline V and J ends were trimmed by 2 bases and 5 bases, with 19 bases remaining between them. This CDR3 is 16 amino acids long. CDR3 sequence: CASSQNTIGEYDEQYF. CDR3 coding DNA: TGCGCCAGCAGCCAAAATACAATAGGGGAGTACGACGAGCAGTACTTC.

The chain employs TRBV6-1 and TRBJ2-7, with 10 bases identical to TRBD1. Germline loops: CDR1 MNHNS, CDR2 SASEGT. The ends lost 4 bases at V and 6 bases at J; junction bases unmatched: 3. The CDR3 is 13 residues long. The CDR3 DNA reads as TGTGCCAGCAGTGTACGGACAGGGGGCGAGCAGTACTTC. Its protein is CASSVRTGGEQYF.